A selection of T cell receptor beta chains follows, all from one sample in a study of blood T cell repertoires in COVID-19. Assay: immunoSEQ multiplex PCR; the TCRdb copy retains only in-frame clones and omits some. The data contain nearly 50,000 clones, around 87% of them seen just once; the ten biggest clones take up over 4.5%. The sample consisted of peripheral blood. These receptor sequences come from a man aged 35-49 years with active COVID-19. CDR3s include the opening cysteine and the closing phenylalanine or tryptophan. The D gene is left open where the match is weak. A row's size may be missing; if present it is once, few, many or a size class.

>TRBV7-3|TRBJ2-2|-|14|TRBD2
TGTGCCAGCAGCCCCGAAGGGAGGGCCGGGGAGCTGTTTTTT
CASSPEGRAGELFF
>TRBV4-1|TRBJ2-1|-|17|TRBD2
TGCGCCAGCAGCCAACCTGGCGGCGGGAGCTCCTACAATGAGCAGTTCTTC
CASSQPGGGSSYNEQFF
>TRBV4-1|TRBJ2-1|-|18|-
TGCGCCAGCAGCCAAGGTCCTAAGGGGTTTTCCTCCTACAATGAGCAGTTCTTC
CASSQGPKGFSSYNEQFF
>TRBV30|TRBJ2-1|few|13|TRBD1
TGTGCCTGGAAACAGGGGGCAAGGGATGAGCAGTTCTTC
CAWKQGARDEQFF
>TRBV5-1|TRBJ2-5|-|14|-
TGCGCCAGCAGCTCAATGGGACTCCCAGGGACCCAGTACTTC
CASSSMGLPGTQYF
>TRBV5-1|TRBJ1-5|-|15|-
TGCGCCAGCAGAAGGGGGTGGGATAGCAATCAGCCCCAGCATTTT
CASRRGWDSNQPQHF
>TRBV9|TRBJ2-6|-|16|TRBD1
TGTGCCAGCAGCGGGGACAGGCCGTCCGGGGCCAACGTCCTGACTTTC
CASSGDRPSGANVLTF
>TRBV3-1/TRBV3-2|TRBJ1-4|-|18|TRBD1
TGTGCCAGCAGCCAGGGGACAGGGGGGAATATAAGGAGTGAAAAACTGTTTTTT
CASSQGTGGNIRSEKLFF
>TRBV2|TRBJ2-3|-|15|TRBD2
TGTGCCAGCAGTCTTTCCGGGACTACCACAGATACGCAGTATTTT
CASSLSGTTTDTQYF
>TRBV6-6|TRBJ2-3|-|16|-
TGTGCCAGCAGTTACTCCCGAGGTACAGGCGCAGATACGCAGTATTTT
CASSYSRGTGADTQYF
>TRBV12-3/TRBV12-4|TRBJ1-5|-|11|-
TGTGCCAGCAGGAGAGATCAGCCCCAGCATTTT
CASRRDQPQHF
>TRBV19|TRBJ1-3|-|15|-
TGTGCCAGTAGTGCCGACAGGTTCGCTGGAAACACCATATATTTT
CASSADRFAGNTIYF
>TRBV28|TRBJ1-3|-|15|TRBD1
TGTGCCAGCAGTCCAGGGGGCCACTCTGGAAACACCATATATTTT
CASSPGGHSGNTIYF
>TRBV29-1|TRBJ2-3|-|13|-
TGCAGCTGGGGAGGCGGGCCCACAGATACGCAGTATTTT
CSWGGGPTDTQYF
>TRBV6-1|TRBJ1-1|-|13|-
TGTGCCAGCAGTGAAGCCGTGAACACTGAAGCTTTCTTT
CASSEAVNTEAFF
>TRBV2|TRBJ2-1|-|17|-
TGTGCCAGCAGTGAGAATAGGGGGACGAGCTCCTACAATGAGCAGTTCTTC
CASSENRGTSSYNEQFF
>TRBV5-1|TRBJ2-2|-|17|-
TGCGCCAGCAGCTTGCTTTCACAGGGTCCCAGCACCGGGGAGCTGTTTTTT
CASSLLSQGPSTGELFF
>TRBV10-2|TRBJ2-6|-|16|-
TGCGCCAGCAGCGAGGGGTTGGGGGCCGGGGCCAACGTCCTGACTTTC
CASSEGLGAGANVLTF
>TRBV19|TRBJ2-1|-|14|-
TGTGCCAGTAGTGGGACACCTACCTACAATGAGCAGTTCTTC
CASSGTPTYNEQFF
>TRBV18|TRBJ2-2|-|15|-
TGTGCCAGCTCACCACGGATCCAGGACACCGGGGAGCTGTTTTTT
CASSPRIQDTGELFF
>TRBV5-8|TRBJ1-4|-|15|-
TGTGCCAGCAGCCCCCTGACAGGACTTAATGAAAAACTGTTTTTT
CASSPLTGLNEKLFF
>TRBV30|TRBJ2-1|-|15|TRBD1
TGTGCCTGGAAGGTAGGGACAGGGGTCGGCAATGAGCAGTTCTTC
CAWKVGTGVGNEQFF
>TRBV6-5|TRBJ1-5|few|13|-
TGTGCCAGCAGCGTGGGGAGGAATCAGCCCCAGCATTTT
CASSVGRNQPQHF
>TRBV6-5|TRBJ1-1|-|14|-
TGTGCCAGCGGAGGAGGGGTTTTGGACACTGAAGCTTTCTTT
CASGGGVLDTEAFF
>TRBV4-1|TRBJ2-5|-|17|TRBD2
TGCGCCAGCAGCCAATCTAGCGGGAGGGCCTTCGGCGAGACCCAGTACTTC
CASSQSSGRAFGETQYF
>TRBV19|TRBJ2-6|-|18|-
TGTGCCAGTAGTACCCCGGGACATTTGAACTCTGGGGCCAACGTCCTGACTTTC
CASSTPGHLNSGANVLTF
>TRBV27|TRBJ1-4|few|16|TRBD1
TGTGCCAGCAGTTCCAGGCACAGGGGTACTAATGAAAAACTGTTTTTT
CASSSRHRGTNEKLFF
>TRBV5-4|TRBJ2-1|-|18|TRBD2
TGTGCCAGCAGCCCGGGACTAGCGGGACCTGGTAGGGACAATGAGCAGTTCTTC
CASSPGLAGPGRDNEQFF